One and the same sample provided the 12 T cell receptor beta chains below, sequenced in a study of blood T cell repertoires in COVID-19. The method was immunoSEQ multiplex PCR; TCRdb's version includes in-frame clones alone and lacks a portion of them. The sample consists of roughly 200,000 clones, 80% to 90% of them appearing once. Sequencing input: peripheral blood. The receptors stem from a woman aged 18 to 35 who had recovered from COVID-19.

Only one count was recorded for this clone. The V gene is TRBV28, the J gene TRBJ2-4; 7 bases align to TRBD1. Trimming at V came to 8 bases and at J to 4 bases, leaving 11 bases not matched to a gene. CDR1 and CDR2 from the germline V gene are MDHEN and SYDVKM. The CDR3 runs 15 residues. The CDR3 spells CASGLGGDRKNIQYF. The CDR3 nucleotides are TGTGCCAGCGGACTTGGTGGGGACAGAAAAAACATTCAGTACTTC.

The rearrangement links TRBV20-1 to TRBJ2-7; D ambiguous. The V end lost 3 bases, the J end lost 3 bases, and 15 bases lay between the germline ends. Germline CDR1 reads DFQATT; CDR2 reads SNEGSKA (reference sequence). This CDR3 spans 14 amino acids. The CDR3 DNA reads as TGCAGTGCTAGTGGGCTAGGTCAGTTCTACGAGCAGTACGTC. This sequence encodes CSASGLGQFYEQYV.

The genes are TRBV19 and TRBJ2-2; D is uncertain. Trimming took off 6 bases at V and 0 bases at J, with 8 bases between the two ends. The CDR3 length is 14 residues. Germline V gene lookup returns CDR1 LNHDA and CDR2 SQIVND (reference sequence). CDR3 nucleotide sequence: TGTGCCAGTAGCACATTCGCGAACACCGGGGAGCTGTTTTTT. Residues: CASSTFANTGELFF.

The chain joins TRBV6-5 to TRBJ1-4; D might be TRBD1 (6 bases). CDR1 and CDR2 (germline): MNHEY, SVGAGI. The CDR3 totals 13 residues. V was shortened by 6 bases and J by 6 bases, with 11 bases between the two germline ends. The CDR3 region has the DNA TGTGCCAGCAGAAAACAGGGCGATGAAAAACTGTTTTTT. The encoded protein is CASRKQGDEKLFF.

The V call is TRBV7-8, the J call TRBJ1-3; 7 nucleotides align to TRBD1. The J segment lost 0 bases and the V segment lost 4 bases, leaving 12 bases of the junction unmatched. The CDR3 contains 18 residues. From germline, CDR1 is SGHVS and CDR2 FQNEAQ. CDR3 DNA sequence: TGTGCCAGCAGCTCAGATAGGACAGGCCGACTCTCTGGAAACACCATATATTTT. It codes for CASSSDRTGRLSGNTIYF.

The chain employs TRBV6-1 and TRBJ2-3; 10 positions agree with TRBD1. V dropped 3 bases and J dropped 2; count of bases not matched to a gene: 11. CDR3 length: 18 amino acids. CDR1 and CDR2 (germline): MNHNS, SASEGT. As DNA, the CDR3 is TGTGCCAGCAGTGACAAGAAGACAGGGGGCGCACTCACAGATACGCAGTATTTT. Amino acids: CASSDKKTGGALTDTQYF.

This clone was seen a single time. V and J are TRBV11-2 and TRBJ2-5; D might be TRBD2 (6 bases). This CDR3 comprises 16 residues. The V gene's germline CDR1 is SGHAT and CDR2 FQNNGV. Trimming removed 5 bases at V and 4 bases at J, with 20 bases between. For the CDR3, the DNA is TGTGCCAGCAGCCCCCTGGGTTCGCGGAGGGGAGAGACCCAGTACTTC. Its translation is CASSPLGSRRGETQYF.

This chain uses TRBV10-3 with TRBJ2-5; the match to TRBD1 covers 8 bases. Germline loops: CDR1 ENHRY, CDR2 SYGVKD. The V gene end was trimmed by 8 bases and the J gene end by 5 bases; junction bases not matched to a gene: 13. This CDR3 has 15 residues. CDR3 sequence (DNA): TGTGCCATCGGAGGCAGGGGGCTGGAGAGGGAGACCCAGTACTTC. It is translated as CAIGGRGLERETQYF.

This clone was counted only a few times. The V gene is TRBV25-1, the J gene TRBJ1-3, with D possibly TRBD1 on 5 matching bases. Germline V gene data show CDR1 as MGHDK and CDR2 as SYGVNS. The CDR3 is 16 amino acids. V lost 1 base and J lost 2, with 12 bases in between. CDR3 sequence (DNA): TGTGCCAGCAGTGAATCTTTCCCCAGGGCTGGAAACACCATATATTTT. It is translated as CASSESFPRAGNTIYF.

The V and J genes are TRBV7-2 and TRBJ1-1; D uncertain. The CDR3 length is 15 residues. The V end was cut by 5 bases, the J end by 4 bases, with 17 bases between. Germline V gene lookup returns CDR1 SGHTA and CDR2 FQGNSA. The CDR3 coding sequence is TGTGCCAGCAGCCGGAACCCAGACACGCGCACTGAAGCTTTCTTT. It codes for CASSRNPDTRTEAFF. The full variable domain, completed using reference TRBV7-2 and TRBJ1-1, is GAGVSQSPSNKVTEKGKDVELRCDPISGHTALYWYRQSLGQGLEFLIYFQGNSAPDKSGLPSDRFSAERTGGSVSTLTIQRTQQEDSAVYLCASSRNPDTRTEAFFGQGTRLTVV.

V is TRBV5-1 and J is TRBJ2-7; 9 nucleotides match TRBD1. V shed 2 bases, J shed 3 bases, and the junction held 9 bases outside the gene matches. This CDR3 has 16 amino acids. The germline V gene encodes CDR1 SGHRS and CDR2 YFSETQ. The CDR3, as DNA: TGCGCCAGCAGCTTCACACCCGGGACAGGGCACTACGAGCAGTACTTC. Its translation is CASSFTPGTGHYEQYF.

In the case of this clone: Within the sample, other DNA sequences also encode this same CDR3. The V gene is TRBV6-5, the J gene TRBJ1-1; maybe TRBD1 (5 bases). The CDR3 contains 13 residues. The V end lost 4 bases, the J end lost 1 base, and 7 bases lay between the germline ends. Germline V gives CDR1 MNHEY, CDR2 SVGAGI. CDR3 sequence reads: CASSSGGNTEAFF. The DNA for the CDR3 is TGTGCCAGCAGTTCCGGGGGGAACACTGAAGCTTTCTTT.